These 19 T cell receptor beta chains were all obtained from the same sample, sequenced in a study of blood T cells in healthy people across ages. It was with a sample-barcoded 5' primer and a J-beta primer mix that a second PCR of roughly 7 to 12 cycles was run. TCRdb re-called the 5' RACE reads with MiXCR, one entry per CDR3 protein. The sample contains 1.5 million to 2 million distinct CDR3 sequences, around 50% of which appear only once. Sequencing used blood. All receptors derive from a woman between 40 and 50 years old in good health.

This clonotype has only a few counts. The chain recombines TRBV7-9 with TRBJ1-2, with TRBD1 matching over 8 bases. Germline V gene sequence: CDR1 SEHNR, CDR2 FQNEAQ (reference sequence). CDR3 size: 14 residues. The V segment lost 5 bases and the J segment 8 bases; nucleotides outside the gene matches: 10. The CDR3 sequence is CASSPGWTGTGYTF. The CDR3, as DNA: TGTGCCAGCAGCCCCGGATGGACAGGGACCGGCTACACCTTC.

The V call is TRBV5-1, the J call TRBJ2-5; the D is unclear. The end of the DNA is better explained by TRBJ2-7, so the J call may be wrong. The CDR3 is 14 residues long. CDR1 SGHRS and CDR2 YFSETQ come from the germline V gene. The CDR3: CASSLDGPPYEQYF. In DNA form, the CDR3 reads TGCGCCAGCAGCTTGGACGGGCCCCCCTACGAGCAGTACTTC.

This clonotype was recorded a few times. This chain links TRBV27 with TRBJ1-1, with TRBD1 matching 7 bases. Losses at the gene ends were 7 bases for V and 6 bases for J; bases not matched to a gene: 8. Germline CDR1 is MNHEY and CDR2 is SMNVEV (reference sequence). CDR3 length: 13 amino acids. In nucleotides, the CDR3 is TGTGCCAGCAACGGTTTGGACAGGTCTGAAGCTTTCTTT. This codes for CASNGLDRSEAFF.

The genes are TRBV4-1 and TRBJ1-5; TRBD1 aligns across 10 bases. The CDR3 spans 15 residues. V gave up 0 bases and J gave up 6 bases; unmatched junction bases: 2. Germline CDR1 reads MGHRA; CDR2 reads YSYEKL. CDR3 DNA: TGCGCCAGCAGCCAAGACGGGACAGGGGTTCAGCCCCAGCATTTT. It specifies CASSQDGTGVQPQHF.

The V call is TRBV6-1, the J call TRBJ2-6; TRBD1 matches 7 bases. CDR1 MNHNS and CDR2 SASEGT come from the germline V gene. After removal of 7 bases from V and 0 bases from J, the junction contained 12 bases not matched to a gene. The CDR3 length is 18 residues. This chain's CDR3 is CASKRQGLMGSGANVLTF. The CDR3 bases are TGTGCCAGCAAACGACAGGGTCTTATGGGCTCTGGGGCCAACGTCCTGACTTTC.

This clonotype was counted a single time. This sequence joins TRBV5-1 and TRBJ2-1, with 7 bases that match TRBD2. The CDR3 is 16 residues long. In germline, CDR1 is SGHRS, CDR2 YFSETQ. V lost 1 base to trimming and J lost 0 bases; unmatched junction nucleotides: 4. The CDR3 spells CASSLRRESSYNEQFF. CDR3 nucleotide sequence: TGCGCCAGCAGCTTGCGGCGGGAGAGCTCCTACAATGAGCAGTTCTTC. The full variable domain, with the rest looked up from reference TRBV5-1 and TRBJ2-1, is KAGVTQTPRYLIKTRGQQVTLSCSPISGHRSVSWYQQTPGQGLQFLFEYFSETQRNKGNFPGRFSGRQFSNSRSEMNVSTLELGDSALYLCASSLRRESSYNEQFFGPGTRLTVL.

Comment on this clonotype: With a much larger clone just one base away, this may be a read error. The chain carries TRBV10-3 and TRBJ2-5, with 9 bases fitting TRBD2. The trim removed 3 bases at V and 11 bases at J, leaving 13 bases unmatched. The CDR3 length is 15 residues. CDR1 and CDR2 (germline): ENHRY, SYGVKD. The CDR3 here is CAISDSGTSNNEQYF. The CDR3 DNA follows: TGTGCCATCAGTGATTCCGGGACTAGCAACAATGAGCAGTACTTC.

The chain employs TRBV20-1 and TRBJ2-4, with TRBD2 matching 8 bases. V gave up 1 base and J gave up 3 bases; unmatched junction bases: 17. Per germline, CDR1 DFQATT and CDR2 SNEGSKA (reference sequence). This CDR3 is 19 amino acids long. The CDR3 is CSARVESGGLSTGKNIQYF. As DNA, the CDR3 is TGCAGTGCTAGAGTAGAGAGCGGGGGACTTAGCACGGGCAAAAACATTCAGTACTTC.

V usage is TRBV6-5 and J usage is TRBJ1-2, with no clear D. Germline V gives CDR1 MNHEY, CDR2 SVGAGI. The CDR3 consists of 13 residues. The V and J ends lost 2 bases and 4 bases respectively, with 8 bases between them. Written as DNA, the CDR3 is TGTGCCAGCAGTTACCGGGGTATCTATGGCTACACCTTC. It yields the protein CASSYRGIYGYTF.

J is TRBJ2-3 and V is TRBV6-2 or TRBV6-3; perhaps TRBD2 as D (5 bases). Germline V CDR1 and CDR2: MNHEY, SVGEGT. The CDR3 has 13 residues. V was pared by 10 bases and J by 7 bases, with 18 bases between. For the CDR3, the DNA is TGTGCCACCTCTGCGGGTTTGCGTCATACGCAGTATTTT. Protein product: CATSAGLRHTQYF.

The chain couples TRBV5-6 to TRBJ2-6; no clear D gene. Germline-derived CDR1 and CDR2 are SGHDT and YYEEEE. The V end was cut by 7 bases, the J end by 0 bases, with 11 bases between. The CDR3 is made up of 15 amino acids. CDR3 sequence: CASFPSYSGANVLTF. CDR3 nucleotides: TGTGCCAGCTTCCCGTCCTACTCTGGGGCCAACGTCCTGACTTTC.

There are a few counts of this clonotype. This chain links TRBV20-1 with TRBJ2-7; D may correspond to TRBD1 or TRBD2 (5 bases each). V lost 2 bases, J lost 3 bases, and 11 bases lay in between. The germline CDR1 and CDR2 sequences are DFQATT and SNEGSKA (reference sequence). The CDR3 runs 13 residues. The CDR3 DNA follows: TGCAGTGCTAGACGGGGCTCGAACTACGAGCAGTACTTC. It translates to CSARRGSNYEQYF.

The rearrangement uses TRBV6-5 and TRBJ2-1, with D tentatively TRBD2 (5 bases). The V gene lost 1 base and the J gene lost 8 bases, with 12 bases spanning the gap. CDR1 MNHEY and CDR2 SVGAGI come from the germline V gene. There are 14 residues in the CDR3. Here the CDR3 DNA reads TGTGCCAGCAGTTACTTCGGTGAGAGGGATGAGCAGTTCTTC. Translation gives CASSYFGERDEQFF.

A few counts support this clonotype. The V and J genes are TRBV7-2 and TRBJ2-1; D is unresolved. This CDR3 has 15 residues. Looked up from germline, CDR1 is SGHTA and CDR2 is FQGNSA. Trimming stripped 6 bases from V and 2 bases from J, with 14 bases between. The CDR3, as DNA: TGTGCCAGCAGTCCTTCTTCCGTCGCCTACAATGAGCAGTTCTTC. Translation: CASSPSSVAYNEQFF.

V and J are TRBV7-2 and TRBJ2-1; D may be TRBD2 (5 bases). CDR3 size: 15 residues. Germline CDR1 reads SGHTA; CDR2 reads FQGNSA. The V gene lost 2 bases and the J gene lost 5 bases, with 13 bases spanning the gap. The CDR3 reads CASSLKRDYNNEQFF. The CDR3 region has the DNA TGTGCCAGCAGCTTAAAGCGCGACTATAACAATGAGCAGTTCTTC. The full variable domain, completed using reference TRBV7-2 and TRBJ2-1, is GAGVSQSPSNKVTEKGKDVELRCDPISGHTALYWYRQSLGQGLEFLIYFQGNSAPDKSGLPSDRFSAERTGGSVSTLTIQRTQQEDSAVYLCASSLKRDYNNEQFFGPGTRLTVL.

CDR3 nucleotide sequence: TGTGCCAGCAGCACCTCTCAGGGGTCGCACGAGACCCAGTACTTC. Amino acids: CASSTSQGSHETQYF. The V and J genes are TRBV7-8 and TRBJ2-5; TRBD1 is a possible D gene (6 bases). The V end lost 5 bases, the J end lost 5 bases, and 18 bases lay between the germline ends. The CDR3 consists of 15 residues. From germline, CDR1 is SGHVS and CDR2 FQNEAQ.

This rearrangement joins TRBV4-3 to TRBJ1-2; D not certain. The CDR3 is 15 residues long. V was cut by 0 bases and J by 4 bases, with 12 bases left in between. The germline gives CDR1 LGHNA, CDR2 YSLEER. The CDR3 spells CASSQENGLGYGYTF. The CDR3 bases are TGCGCCAGCAGCCAAGAGAATGGCTTGGGCTATGGCTACACCTTC.

CDR3 nucleotides: TGTGCCAGCAGCCAAGGTCGGGTGCGGCAGTACTTC. Its protein product is CASSQGRVRQYF. The chain uses TRBV14 and TRBJ2-7; D unresolved. Trimming pared 1 base from V and 9 bases from J, leaving 10 bases between. The germline CDR1 and CDR2 sequences are SGHDN and FVKESK. This CDR3 is 12 amino acids long.

This clonotype was seen more than once but under ten times. The CDR3 DNA follows: TGCAGTGCTAGAATGCCCCCTCCAGACTCTGGGGCCAACGTCCTGACTTTC. Encoded protein: CSARMPPPDSGANVLTF. This chain uses TRBV20-1 with TRBJ2-6; D remains ambiguous. V gave up 2 bases and J gave up 0 bases, with 14 bases separating them. CDR1 and CDR2 (germline): DFQATT, SNEGSKA (reference sequence). This CDR3 spans 17 amino acids.